This section outlines one T cell receptor beta chain sequence together with its context. The table lists this clone with a few counts. Which antigen it targets is not known. Qualities for individual bases were not recorded, and no much larger clone is one base off. The library was obtained by the immunoSEQ multiplex PCR assay. DNA from the CD4+ T cells that had been cultured and isolated underwent TCR beta CDR3 sequencing. From the authors' description of their analysis: Non-productive TCR sequences were removed, reads were trimmed to the CDR3 region, and CDR3s of at least 7 amino acids were retained. The MANAFEST web app was used to identify antigen-specific clonotypes by comparing expansion in peptide wells with expansion in reference cultures. Positive clones required FDR<0.05 expansion versus reference and all other wells, odds ratio above 5, and frequency above 0.1% in two replicate wells. Clonotypes significantly expanded in SARS-CoV-2 spike wells and in at least one common cold coronavirus spike condition were defined as cross-reactive. CDR3 similarity was assessed by Levenshtein distance using the stringdist R package, and unrooted trees were constructed with ape in R 3.6.1. Drawn from immuneACCESS, this table holds only the in-frame rearrangements with V and J called that TCRdb kept. Clones are partly lost; checked studies trace under half to an unresolved V gene and leave the rest unexplained. V and J calls plus clone size are reproduced from that table; the DNA served to infer D and trimming. In all, the sample holds 15,000 to 20,000 clones, and around 76% of those were seen once. The ten largest clonotypes hold about a fifth of the sample.

Counted from cysteine to phenylalanine, this CDR3 has 14 amino acids. The CDR3 DNA has 42 bases and is translated from base 1. CDR1 and CDR2, looked up from the germline V gene (reference sequence), are LNHDA and SQIVND. Trimming removed 6 bases from V and 6 bases from J, leaving 17 bases between the germline ends. The ViraFEST assay stimulated PBMC with viral peptide pools and then used TCR sequencing to identify antigen-specific CD4+ T cell clonotypes by expansion. After 10 days of culture, CD4+ T cells were isolated with the EasySep CD4+ T cell isolation kit. Convalescent patients had PCR-confirmed SARS-CoV-2 infection between March and December 2020, before Alpha, Beta and Delta variants emerged in the United States. Two doses of either the BNT162b2 or the mRNA-1273 mRNA SARS-CoV-2 vaccine were administered to participants. Each well held under 2.5 million PBMC cultured in IMDM containing roughly 5.1% human AB serum, 10 IU/ml IL-2 and gentamicin, along with roughly 10 ug/ml peptides. Half of the culture medium was replaced with fresh IL-2-containing medium on days 3 and 7. Unless noted otherwise, every peptide stimulation condition was cultured in triplicate wells. Using Ficoll-Paque Plus gradient centrifugation, PBMC were separated from whole blood and then either used fresh or cryopreserved at -140C. The spike proteins of SARS-CoV-2 and of the common cold coronaviruses HCoV-NL63, HCoV-OC43 and HCoV-229E were spanned by overlapping peptide pools. The QIAamp micro DNA kit was used to extract genomic DNA from the cultured CD4+ T cells.

This entry comes from a study of vaccination effects on CD4 cells after COVID-19 (dated by TCRdb to 2022 to 2024). Looking at the study overall: After vaccination, three convalescent patients were sampled at an early time point (day +14) and at a late time point (day +241, +227 and +161, respectively). A total of some eleven COVID-19 convalescent patients and several SARS-CoV-2-naive healthy vaccine recipients were included in the full study. In both COVID-19 convalescent patients and infection-naive vaccine recipients, the study compared SARS-CoV-2 spike-specific CD4+ TCR repertoires from before mRNA vaccination with those from after it. In the study, cultures from other donors were sequenced using the Oncomine TCR Beta short-read assay on an Illumina iSeq 100. Across the study, the median time from the second dose to post-vaccine sampling was 72 days (range 14 to 241).

Overall results and qualifications from the work: The study was limited by a small number of convalescent patients, and early post-infection timepoints were lacking. At late post-vaccination timepoints, both infection-induced and vaccine-induced clones showed marked clonal contraction, consistent with waning T cell responses. For convalescent patients, new clones induced by the vaccine made up most of the post-vaccine spike-reactive repertoire, and these new clones were largely distinct from the clones induced by infection.

The sequence links TRBV19 to TRBJ1-2; a tentative D call is TRBD1 (5 bases match). The TCR comes from a human donor who had a prior SARS-CoV-2 infection. The specimen comprised CD4+ T cells from PBMCs cultured with SARS-CoV-2 spike peptides, sampled after COVID-19 vaccination. The cell subset or site label on this specimen signifies: SARS-CoV-2 spike overlapping peptide pool stimulation. The DNA sequence is as follows: TGTGCCAGTAGCCCCGTGACCAGGGTTAATGGCTACACCTTC. Its protein is CASSPVTRVNGYTF.